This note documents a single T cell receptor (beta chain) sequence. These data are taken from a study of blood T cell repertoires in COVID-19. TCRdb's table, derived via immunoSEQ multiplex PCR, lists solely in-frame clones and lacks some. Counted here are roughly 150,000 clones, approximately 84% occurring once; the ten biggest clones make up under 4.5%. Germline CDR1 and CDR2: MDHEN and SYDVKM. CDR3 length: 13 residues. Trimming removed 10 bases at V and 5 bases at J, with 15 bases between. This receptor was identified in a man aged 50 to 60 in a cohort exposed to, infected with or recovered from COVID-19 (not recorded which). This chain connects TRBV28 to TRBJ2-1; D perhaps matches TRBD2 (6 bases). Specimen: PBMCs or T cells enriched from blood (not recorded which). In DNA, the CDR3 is TGTGCCACCGTCGGGACTTTCAACAATGAGCAGTTCTTC. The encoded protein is CATVGTFNNEQFF. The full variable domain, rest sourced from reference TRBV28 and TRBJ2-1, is DVKVTQSSRYLVKRTGEKVFLECVQDMDHENMFWYRQDPGLGLRLIYFSYDVKMKEKGDIPEGYSVSREKKERFSLILESASTNQTSMYLCATVGTFNNEQFFGPGTRLTVL.